These 30 T cell receptor beta chains were all obtained from the same sample, sequenced in a study of blood T cell repertoires in COVID-19. Sequencing was performed with immunoSEQ multiplex PCR; in TCRdb, only in-frame clones are kept and a portion is missing. The profile shows 200,000 to 250,000 clones, about 88% of them singletons. Sequencing input: peripheral blood. These receptor sequences come from an older man with acute or convalescent COVID-19.

This sequence joins TRBV29-1 and TRBJ2-5; D call uncertain. The V gene lost 2 bases and the J gene lost 5 bases, with 3 bases spanning the gap. Germline CDR1 reads SQVTM; CDR2 reads ANQGSEA. The CDR3 covers 10 residues. The CDR3 here is CSVELETQYF. CDR3 bases: TGCAGCGTTGAACTGGAGACCCAGTACTTC.

The rearrangement links TRBV30 to TRBJ1-5; perhaps TRBD1 as D (5 bases). The CDR3 extends over 13 amino acids. V lost 5 bases, J lost 4 bases, and 12 bases lay in between. From germline, CDR1 is GTSNPN and CDR2 SVGIG (reference sequence). In nucleotides, the CDR3 is TGTGCCTGGCGGGGCGGGGTAAATCAGCCCCAGCATTTT. Translating it yields CAWRGGVNQPQHF.

V and J are TRBV7-3 and TRBJ2-1, with 7 bases matching TRBD2. V was clipped by 5 bases and J by 3 bases; unmatched bases: 7. The CDR3 is made up of 15 amino acids. Germline CDR1 is SGHTA and CDR2 is FQGTGA. The chain's CDR3 is CASSVGGGLYNEQFF. Written as DNA, the CDR3 is TGTGCCAGCAGCGTAGGCGGGGGACTCTACAATGAGCAGTTCTTC.

J is TRBJ2-6 and V is TRBV19; D is perhaps TRBD1 (6 bases). V lost 3 bases and J lost 2, with 20 bases in between. Germline V gives CDR1 LNHDA, CDR2 SQIVND (reference sequence). The CDR3 extends over 19 amino acids. CDR3 sequence reads: CASSIYFAGAIPGANVLTF. The CDR3 DNA sequence: TGTGCCAGTAGTATCTATTTTGCAGGGGCCATACCTGGGGCCAACGTCCTGACTTTC.

This sequence joins TRBV5-1 and TRBJ1-5, with D perhaps matching TRBD1 (6 bases). This CDR3 region has 14 residues. From germline, CDR1 is SGHRS and CDR2 YFSETQ. V was pared by 4 bases and J by 4 bases, with 12 bases between. CDR3 coding DNA: TGCGCCAGCAGCACGGACAGTCTGAATCAGCCCCAGCATTTT. Its translation: CASSTDSLNQPQHF.

The chain recombines TRBV9 with TRBJ1-3, with 7 positions matching TRBD1. The CDR3 runs 16 residues. Germline V gene data show CDR1 as SGDLS and CDR2 as YYNGEE. Trimming took 3 bases from V and 2 from J; bases not matched to a gene: 8. The CDR3 DNA sequence: TGTGCCAGCAGCGCTAACAGGGGTTTCGCTGGAAACACCATATATTTT. Residues: CASSANRGFAGNTIYF.

This chain links TRBV7-2 with TRBJ1-1, with no clear D. This CDR3 region has 14 residues. Germline V gene sequence: CDR1 SGHTA, CDR2 FQGNSA. The V gene lost 0 bases and the J gene lost 3 bases, with 8 bases spanning the gap. The CDR3 region is CASSLAQRYTEAFF. CDR3 coding DNA: TGTGCCAGCAGCTTAGCCCAGCGGTACACTGAAGCTTTCTTT.

Note on this clone: The same CDR3 also results from other DNA sequences found in this sample. The J gene is TRBJ1-1, the V gene TRBV28, with D possibly TRBD1 on 5 matching bases. Trimming removed 3 bases from V and 3 bases from J, with 8 bases in between. Per the germline V gene, CDR1 is MDHEN and CDR2 is SYDVKM. This CDR3 region has 13 residues. The CDR3: CASSFAGDTEAFF. CDR3 DNA: TGTGCCAGCAGTTTTGCGGGGGACACTGAAGCTTTCTTT.

This rearrangement joins TRBV9 to TRBJ2-2, with 7 bases aligning to TRBD2. The CDR3 runs 16 residues. Germline-derived CDR1 and CDR2 are SGDLS and YYNGEE. V lost 4 bases, J lost 0 bases, and 6 bases stayed unmatched. The CDR3 loop reads CASSPRAGTNTGELFF. CDR3 DNA sequence: TGTGCCAGCAGCCCCCGAGCGGGGACGAACACCGGGGAGCTGTTTTTT. Complete variable domain (other parts from reference TRBV9 and TRBJ2-2): DSGVTQTPKHLITATGQRVTLRCSPRSGDLSVYWYQQSLDQGLQFLIQYYNGEERAKGNILERFSAQQFPDLHSELNLSSLELGDSALYFCASSPRAGTNTGELFFGEGSRLTVL.

This chain uses TRBV6-5 with TRBJ1-4; 7 bases line up with TRBD1. Looked up from germline, CDR1 is MNHEY and CDR2 is SVGAGI. The CDR3 is made up of 14 amino acids. V lost 6 bases and J lost 2; bases outside the gene matches: 3. CDR3 sequence: CASRRDSTNEKLFF. The CDR3 DNA reads TGTGCCAGCAGAAGGGACAGCACTAATGAAAAACTGTTTTTT.

V is TRBV11-1 and J is TRBJ1-2; the D is unclear. CDR3 length equals 15 residues. Germline V gene lookup returns CDR1 SGHAT and CDR2 FQDESV (reference sequence). V was clipped by 1 base and J by 4 bases, with 13 bases between them. CDR3 region: CASSLDRHSVYGYTF. CDR3 sequence (DNA): TGTGCCAGCAGCTTAGATCGACATTCCGTCTATGGCTACACCTTC.

This rearrangement joins TRBV6-6 to TRBJ2-3; 10 bases fit TRBD2. The CDR3 consists of 16 residues. V shed 2 bases and J 5 bases; nucleotides not matched to a gene: 7. Germline CDR1 and CDR2: MNHNY and SVGAGI (reference sequence). The CDR3 loop is CASSYGAGGPEDTQYF. The CDR3 DNA follows: TGTGCCAGCAGTTACGGAGCGGGAGGGCCGGAAGATACGCAGTATTTT.

This clone occurred a few times. This chain joins TRBV14 and TRBJ1-4; the match to TRBD1 covers 9 bases. V shed 3 bases and J 4 bases; nucleotides not matched to a gene: 3. Germline-derived CDR1 and CDR2 are SGHDN and FVKESK. This CDR3 is built from 15 residues. The CDR3 spells CASSHWTGDNEKLFF. In DNA form, the CDR3 reads TGTGCCAGCAGCCACTGGACAGGGGATAATGAAAAACTGTTTTTT.

This chain links TRBV7-2 with TRBJ2-5; perhaps TRBD2 as D (5 bases). CDR1 is SGHTA, CDR2 FQGNSA, per germline. V was clipped by 0 bases and J by 5 bases, with 13 bases between them. This CDR3 region has 15 residues. The CDR3 region is CASSLARGRTETQYF. CDR3 coding DNA: TGTGCCAGCAGCTTAGCGAGAGGGAGAACGGAGACCCAGTACTTC.

The chain has TRBV24-1 and TRBJ2-5; D not resolved. The V end was cut by 6 bases, the J end by 5 bases, with 6 bases between. Per the germline V gene, CDR1 is KGHDR and CDR2 is SFDVKD. The CDR3 runs 11 residues. The CDR3 sequence is CATSNRETQYF. CDR3 bases: TGTGCCACCAGTAACCGGGAGACCCAGTACTTC.

The genes are TRBV5-5 and TRBJ2-5, with 16 bases fitting TRBD2. The CDR3 is made up of 17 amino acids. Trimming cost V 0 bases and J 5 bases; bases outside gene matches: 4. Germline values: CDR1 SGHKS, CDR2 YYEKEE (reference sequence). Here the CDR3 DNA reads TGTGCCAGCAGCTTGGGGGGACTAGCGGGAGGGTTGGAGACCCAGTACTTC. As protein: CASSLGGLAGGLETQYF.

This chain uses TRBV4-1 with TRBJ2-7, with TRBD2 matching over 8 bases. There are 15 residues in the CDR3. CDR1 is MGHRA and CDR2 is YSYEKL in the germline V gene. J was trimmed by 4 bases and V by 6 bases; bases with no gene match: 11. Here the CDR3 DNA reads TGCGCCAGCAGGCTAATTCCGGGACTAGGGTACGAGCAGTACTTC. Protein product: CASRLIPGLGYEQYF.

This clone was picked up a small number of times. The chain carries TRBV27 and TRBJ1-2, with 10 positions matching TRBD1. The CDR3 length is 14 residues. Germline trimming cut 4 bases from V and 5 bases from J; bases unmatched to any gene: 4. CDR1 is MNHEY and CDR2 is SMNVEV in the germline V gene (reference sequence). The CDR3 region has the DNA TGTGCCAGCAGTTGGACAGGGGGGAAGTATGGCTACACCTTC. Translating it yields CASSWTGGKYGYTF.

The chain has TRBV7-2 and TRBJ2-3, with 8 positions matching TRBD1. The CDR3 has 14 amino acids. Germline CDR1 and CDR2: SGHTA and FQGNSA. Trimming at V came to 6 bases and at J to 3 bases, leaving 5 bases not matched to a gene. CDR3 sequence: CASRTGGGTDTQYF. DNA of the CDR3: TGTGCCAGCAGAACAGGGGGAGGTACAGATACGCAGTATTTT.

This clone was detected once. The chain has TRBV28 and TRBJ1-4; no reliable D call. The CDR3 has 15 residues. Between the trimmed V and J ends, which lost 7 bases and 8 bases, there was a span of 20 bases. Germline assignment: CDR1 MDHEN and CDR2 SYDVKM. CDR3 nucleotide sequence: TGTGCCAGCACCCTACTAGGGCCGGGCCGGGAAAAACTGTTTTTT. Amino acid sequence: CASTLLGPGREKLFF.

This sequence joins TRBV7-2 and TRBJ2-7, with D possibly being TRBD2 (6 bases). The CDR3 sequence is 13 residues long. V was clipped by 5 bases and J by 6 bases, with 14 bases between them. The germline gives CDR1 SGHTA, CDR2 FQGNSA. CDR3: CASSATRDREQYF. The CDR3 DNA reads as TGTGCCAGCAGCGCGACTAGGGACCGCGAGCAGTACTTC.

The chain couples TRBV4-1 to TRBJ2-2; 10 bases align to TRBD2. After removal of 1 base from V and 5 bases from J, the junction contained 13 bases not matched to a gene. Per the germline V gene, CDR1 is MGHRA and CDR2 is YSYEKL. This CDR3 has 19 residues. CDR3 sequence (DNA): TGCGCCAGCAGCCAAGTCGCTAGCGGGAGCTCCACCCGGACCGGGGAGCTGTTTTTT. This codes for CASSQVASGSSTRTGELFF.

This clone was seen at least ten times. The V call is TRBV29-1, the J call TRBJ1-1; TRBD1 matches 8 bases. From germline, CDR1 is SQVTM and CDR2 ANQGSEA. With V trimmed by 5 bases and J by 4 bases, 3 bases remained unmatched. The CDR3 has 12 residues. CDR3 protein: CSVRTGPTEAFF. DNA of the CDR3: TGCAGCGTTCGGACAGGGCCCACTGAAGCTTTCTTT.

This clone was counted a single time. This sequence joins TRBV19 and TRBJ1-2, with 10 bases fitting TRBD1. CDR3 length: 14 residues. The J segment lost 5 bases and the V segment lost 6 bases, leaving 6 bases of the junction unmatched. Germline CDR1 LNHDA, CDR2 SQIVND (reference sequence). The chain's CDR3 is CASSSTGGRYGYTF. The CDR3 DNA reads as TGTGCCAGTAGCTCGACAGGGGGCAGGTATGGCTACACCTTC. Full variable domain (rest looked up from reference TRBV19 and TRBJ1-2): DGGITQSPKYLFRKEGQNVTLSCEQNLNHDAMYWYRQDPGQGLRLIYYSQIVNDFQKGDIAEGYSVSREKKESFPLTVTSAQKNPTAFYLCASSSTGGRYGYTFGSGTRLTVV.

The chain is built from TRBV21-1 and TRBJ1-4. TRBV21-1 is a recognized pseudogene. This CDR3 comprises 10 residues. The CDR3 DNA follows: TGTGCCAGCAGCACGGGGAATCCGTTTTTT. This translates into CASSTGNPFF.

The V call is TRBV6-1, the J call TRBJ1-2; tentatively, D is TRBD1 (5 bases). The CDR3 totals 14 residues. Deletions cut 1 base from V and 3 bases from J, with 9 bases between. CDR1 MNHNS and CDR2 SASEGT come from the germline V gene. CDR3 amino acids: CASSEVGGDYGYTF. The CDR3 DNA follows: TGTGCCAGCAGTGAAGTCGGAGGGGACTATGGCTACACCTTC.

The chain joins TRBV19 to TRBJ1-1, with D perhaps TRBD1 (5 bases). The germline V gene encodes CDR1 LNHDA and CDR2 SQIVND (reference sequence). V lost 7 bases and J lost 8, with 11 bases in between. The CDR3 runs to 11 residues. CDR3 sequence: CASIRGNEAFF. In DNA form, the CDR3 reads TGTGCCAGTATTCGGGGGAACGAAGCTTTCTTT.

This clone was detected once. V is TRBV29-1 and J is TRBJ2-1; 7 bases line up with TRBD2. The V segment lost 7 bases and the J segment 9 bases; nucleotides outside the gene matches: 9. The CDR3 contains 12 residues. Germline CDR1 reads SQVTM; CDR2 reads ANQGSEA. The CDR3 bases are TGCAGCGCTACCTCGGGGGGACCTGAGCAGTTCTTC. Its translation is CSATSGGPEQFF.

The chain has TRBV5-1 and TRBJ1-1; D is perhaps TRBD1 (6 bases). The CDR3 covers 14 residues. V was cut by 2 bases and J by 5 bases, with 13 bases left in between. The germline gives CDR1 SGHRS, CDR2 YFSETQ. The CDR3 region is CASSLRTAPTEAFF. CDR3 nucleotide sequence: TGCGCCAGCAGCTTAAGGACAGCCCCAACTGAAGCTTTCTTT.

V and J are TRBV7-2 and TRBJ1-6; D ambiguous. Trimming stripped 1 base from V and 14 bases from J, with 6 bases between. The CDR3 is 11 amino acids. Germline V gives CDR1 SGHTA, CDR2 FQGNSA. The CDR3 DNA reads as TGTGCCAGCAGCTTAGGTGGAGCCCTCCACTTT. It codes for CASSLGGALHF.